This entry features one TCR beta chain sequence. Its antigen target is currently unknown. No much larger clone exists at a distance of one base, and base qualities are not known. Sequencing was performed on an Illumina HiSeq 1500. Clones were called with MiXCR by TCRdb after fastp trimmed the public reads at Q25, and only in-frame beta chains were retained. All rows with the same CDR3 protein become a single entry with the most common DNA and genes. In all, the sample holds about 180,000 distinct CDR3 sequences, and around an eighth of those were seen once. 27% of the sample is in the top ten clones. V is cut by 3 bases and J by 1 base, and the space between the germline ends is 10 bases. From the cysteine through the phenylalanine, the CDR3 covers 15 amino acids. Of the read, only the CDR3 DNA is kept; its 45 bases are in frame from base 1. The germline V gene (reference sequence) gives CDR1 as LNHDA and CDR2 as SQIVND.

The data originate from a study of T cell repertoires in cytomegalovirus infection (dated by TCRdb to about 2019). Describing the broader study: Donor HLA type was relevant to the analysis, because carriage of CMV infection together with the matching HLA type was indicated by public TCR beta signatures. What the study reported, not specific to this receptor: Cumulative frequency of public TCR beta family members discriminated carriers of CMV infection plus the relevant HLA type in this cohort and an independent roughly 330-donor cohort. The ex vivo response was dominated by HLA-C-restricted CMV-specific TCR beta clonotypes, which also provided the single most frequent clonotype in two of eight donors.

Input material: PBMCs. The rearranged chain carries TRBV19 and TRBJ2-1; possibly the D gene is TRBD2, per 5 matching bases. The clonotype was recovered from a human donor in good health (CMV status not recorded). Some clones in this sample may be carry-over from other donors' samples. The CDR3 amino acid sequence is: CASSIGELSYNEQFF. The DNA is as follows: TGTGCCAGTAGTATTGGGGAGCTTTCCTACAATGAGCAGTTCTTC.